These T cell receptor beta chains were read from a single sample in a study of T cells after yellow fever vaccination. MiXCR, run by TCRdb on the 5' RACE reads, gives a single entry per CDR3 protein. The sample includes approximately 330,000 distinct CDR3 sequences, about an eighth of them seen just once. This material consisted of CD4+ T cells sorted from PBMCs, taken 15 days after the yellow fever booster vaccination. The receptors originated from a man aged 18 to 30 who received the YFV17D yellow fever vaccine. The CDR3 runs from the conserved cysteine through the conserved F or W. A D gene is named only where the DNA matches it firmly. The listing skips clone size in some rows; elsewhere it reads once, few, many or a size class.

d_call clone_size j_call v_call cdr3_aa cdr3_nt
TRBD1 few TRBJ1-2 TRBV7-8 CASSLPGPGTAYGYTF TGTGCCAGCAGCTTACCAGGTCCCGGGACAGCCTATGGCTACACCTTC
NA few TRBJ2-2 TRBV7-2 CASSLAAAGELFF TGTGCCAGCAGCTTAGCGGCGGCCGGGGAGCTGTTTTTT
TRBD1 few TRBJ1-1 TRBV7-9 CASSSLPGQGVNTEAFF TGTGCCAGCAGCTCTTTACCGGGACAGGGGGTTAACACTGAAGCTTTCTTT
TRBD1 NA TRBJ1-5 TRBV12-3/TRBV12-4 CASRAIGGDQPQHF TGTGCCAGCAGGGCTATAGGGGGCGACCAGCCCCAGCATTTT
TRBD1 many TRBJ1-2 TRBV6-5 CASSRRQGYAYGYTF TGTGCCAGCAGCCGCCGACAGGGATATGCCTATGGCTACACCTTC
NA many TRBJ2-3 TRBV20-1 CSAPKAKAATDTQYF TGCAGTGCTCCAAAGGCAAAAGCGGCCACAGATACGCAGTATTTT
NA NA TRBJ1-1 TRBV3-1 CASSRSDRGAFF TGTGCCAGCAGCCGATCCGATAGGGGAGCTTTCTTT
NA few TRBJ1-1 TRBV4-1 CASSQGGDGGSTGAFF TGCGCCAGCAGCCAAGGAGGAGACGGAGGAAGCACTGGCGCTTTCTTT
NA few TRBJ1-5 TRBV15 CATSRAASISNQPQHF TGTGCCACCAGCAGAGCCGCTTCAATTAGCAATCAGCCCCAGCATTTT
TRBD2 few TRBJ2-7 TRBV12-3/TRBV12-4 CASSSSLTSGGASAYYEQYF TGTGCCAGCAGTTCGTCACTAACTAGCGGGGGGGCATCGGCTTACTACGAGCAGTACTTC
NA once TRBJ1-1 TRBV5-4 CASSGVGGAAFF TGTGCCAGCAGCGGGGTGGGGGGCGCGGCTTTCTTT
NA NA TRBJ2-3 TRBV10-3 CAISVDYKTDTQYF TGTGCCATCAGTGTGGACTACAAGACAGATACGCAGTATTTT
TRBD1 NA TRBJ2-3 TRBV2 CASGTGTGITDTQYF TGTGCCAGCGGCACCGGGACAGGGATTACAGATACGCAGTATTTT
TRBD1 NA TRBJ2-1 TRBV5-1 CASSPQGQGAGEQFF TGCGCCAGCAGCCCCCAAGGCCAGGGGGCAGGAGAGCAGTTCTTC
NA NA TRBJ1-5 TRBV28 CASIQARGRWNQPQHF TGTGCCAGCATTCAGGCGAGGGGACGTTGGAATCAGCCCCAGCATTTT
NA NA TRBJ1-3 TRBV4-3 CASSQTASSSGNTIYF TGCGCCAGCAGCCAAACGGCCTCATCCTCTGGAAACACCATATATTTT
TRBD2 NA TRBJ2-4 TRBV6-5 CASSYGGGALAKNIQYF TGTGCCAGCAGTTACGGCGGGGGGGCCCTAGCCAAAAACATTCAGTACTTC
NA NA TRBJ2-3 TRBV12-3/TRBV12-4 CASKSASDFPTDTQYF TGTGCCAGCAAGTCAGCCTCGGACTTCCCCACAGATACGCAGTATTTT
NA NA TRBJ2-3 TRBV10-3 CAISEIDGVADTQYF TGTGCCATCAGCGAGATTGATGGGGTCGCAGATACGCAGTATTTT
NA NA TRBJ2-5 TRBV3-1 CASSQVPAQETQYF TGTGCCAGCAGCCAAGTCCCAGCCCAAGAGACCCAGTACTTC
TRBD1 many TRBJ1-1 TRBV7-2 CASSRTGRVTEAFF TGTGCCAGCAGCCGGACAGGGCGGGTAACTGAAGCTTTCTTT
NA many TRBJ2-3 TRBV7-3 CASSPGSSADTQYF TGTGCCAGCAGCCCAGGAAGTTCCGCAGATACGCAGTATTTT
NA NA TRBJ2-1 TRBV21-1 CASSLRGGDEQFF TGTGCCAGCAGCCTCAGGGGGGGGGATGAGCAGTTCTTC
NA NA TRBJ2-4 TRBV7-2 CASSLSLGGIQYF TGTGCCAGCAGTTTGTCCCTCGGGGGCATTCAGTACTTC
NA once TRBJ2-3 TRBV10-1 CASSKSGSEDRDTQYF TGCGCCAGCAGCAAATCCGGGTCCGAAGACAGAGATACGCAGTATTTT
TRBD1 NA TRBJ1-1 TRBV29-1 CSGLQGKGNTEAFF TGCAGCGGCCTACAGGGGAAGGGGAACACTGAAGCTTTCTTT
NA many TRBJ2-3 TRBV12-3/TRBV12-4 CASSFLRPTDTQYF TGTGCCAGCAGTTTCCTTCGACCAACAGATACGCAGTATTTT
NA few TRBJ2-2 TRBV12-3/TRBV12-4 CASNQGPGELFF TGTGCCAGCAACCAAGGACCCGGGGAGCTGTTTTTT
NA NA TRBJ1-1 TRBV29-1 CSVRTREVDTEAFF TGCAGCGTTCGGACGAGGGAGGTCGACACTGAAGCTTTCTTT
NA NA TRBJ1-2 TRBV10-2 CASSPRPRYGYTF TGCGCCAGCAGTCCAAGGCCCCGCTATGGCTACACCTTC
NA NA TRBJ2-1 TRBV7-2 CASSLVGRRDRRFF TGTGCCAGCAGCTTAGTAGGAAGAAGGGATCGTCGGTTCTTC
TRBD1 many TRBJ2-5 TRBV6-5 CASSYSTGGKETQYF TGTGCCAGCAGTTACTCTACAGGGGGCAAGGAGACCCAGTACTTC
TRBD2 NA TRBJ2-3 TRBV2 CAGAMAGGRTDTQYF TGTGCCGGGGCGATGGCGGGGGGCCGCACAGATACGCAGTATTTT
NA NA TRBJ2-1 TRBV3-1 CASTAGGLSGEQFF TGTGCCAGCACCGCAGGCGGTCTCAGTGGGGAGCAGTTCTTC
NA many TRBJ2-4 TRBV12-3/TRBV12-4 CASSTRAKNIQYF TGTGCCAGCAGTACGAGAGCCAAAAACATTCAGTACTTC
NA few TRBJ2-5 TRBV18 CASSPTRDQETQYF TGTGCCAGCTCGCCGACCAGGGACCAAGAGACCCAGTACTTC
TRBD1 NA TRBJ1-1 TRBV6-6 CASRKGGDRSTEAFF TGTGCCAGCAGGAAGGGGGGGGACAGATCCACTGAAGCTTTCTTT
NA few TRBJ2-3 TRBV5-1 CASSFGRGASTDTQYF TGCGCCAGCAGCTTTGGCAGGGGTGCTAGCACAGATACGCAGTATTTT
TRBD2 NA TRBJ2-5 TRBV5-1 CASSLGVSGGGGETQYF TGCGCCAGCAGCTTGGGGGTTAGCGGGGGAGGAGGAGAGACCCAGTACTTC
NA many TRBJ2-5 TRBV18 CASSPGSGGAWETQYF TGTGCCAGCTCACCAGGGAGCGGCGGGGCGTGGGAGACCCAGTACTTC
NA many TRBJ2-1 TRBV6-2/TRBV6-3 CASSSSPVGEEFF TGTGCCAGCAGTTCCTCACCGGTCGGGGAGGAGTTCTTC
NA NA TRBJ2-5 TRBV7-2 CASSFRLETQYF TGTGCCAGCAGCTTTCGTCTGGAGACCCAGTACTTC
NA once TRBJ1-2 TRBV7-9 CASTGGAPGNYGYTF TGTGCCAGCACCGGTGGGGCTCCCGGAAACTATGGCTACACCTTC